The clone carrying this T cell receptor (beta chain) was recorded many times. The antigen is undetermined. This sample is drawn from a study of identical twins. Germline CDR1 is SEHNR and CDR2 is FQNEAQ (reference sequence). The V end lost 5 bases, the J end lost 8 bases, and 10 bases lay between the germline ends. The CDR3 loop spans 12 amino acids. cDNA carried unique molecular identifiers, and a universal primer site was added by template switching. TCRdb re-called the 5' RACE reads through MiXCR, storing one row per CDR3 protein. The table has a few hundred thousand distinct CDR3 sequences, around 9.7% seen once. Study-wide results and caveats: There was an excess of low generation probability in the out-of-frame alpha sequences that twins shared. Recombination models fit unrelated individuals' TCR alpha sharing but underestimated twins'.

The same data also went into a second study, on yellow fever vaccine responses in identical twins.

This receptor was obtained from a woman between 18 and 29 years old in good health. The sample consisted of CD8+ T cells sorted from blood. The chain joins TRBV7-9 to TRBJ2-1; the D is unclear. Here the CDR3 DNA reads TGTGCCAGCAGCCCCCGCTCTTATGAGCAGTTCTTC. It is translated as CASSPRSYEQFF. The whole variable domain, remainder taken from reference TRBV7-9 and TRBJ2-1, is DTGVSQNPRHKITKRGQNVTFRCDPISEHNRLYWYRQTLGQGPEFLTYFQNEAQLEKSRLLSDRFSAERPKGSFSTLEIQRTEQGDSAMYLCASSPRSYEQFFGPGTRLTVL.